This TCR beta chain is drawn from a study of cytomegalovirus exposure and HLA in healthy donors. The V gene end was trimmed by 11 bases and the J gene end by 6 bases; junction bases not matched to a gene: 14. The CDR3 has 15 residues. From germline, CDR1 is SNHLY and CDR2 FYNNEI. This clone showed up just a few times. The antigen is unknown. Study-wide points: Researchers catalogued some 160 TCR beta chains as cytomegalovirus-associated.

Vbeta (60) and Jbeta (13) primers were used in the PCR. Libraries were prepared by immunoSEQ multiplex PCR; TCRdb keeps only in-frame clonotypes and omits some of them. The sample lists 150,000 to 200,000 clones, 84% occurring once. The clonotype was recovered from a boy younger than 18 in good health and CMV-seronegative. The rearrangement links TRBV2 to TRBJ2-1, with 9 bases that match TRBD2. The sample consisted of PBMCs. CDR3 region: CADRTSSGVPNEQFF. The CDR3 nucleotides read TGTGCCGATCGCACCTCTAGCGGGGTCCCCAATGAGCAGTTCTTC. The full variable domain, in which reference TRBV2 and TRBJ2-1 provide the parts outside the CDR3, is EPEVTQTPSHQVTQMGQEVILRCVPISNHLYFYWYRQILGQKVEFLVSFYNNEISEKSEIFDDQFSVERPDGSNFTLKIRSTKLEDSAMYFCADRTSSGVPNEQFFGPGTRLTVL.